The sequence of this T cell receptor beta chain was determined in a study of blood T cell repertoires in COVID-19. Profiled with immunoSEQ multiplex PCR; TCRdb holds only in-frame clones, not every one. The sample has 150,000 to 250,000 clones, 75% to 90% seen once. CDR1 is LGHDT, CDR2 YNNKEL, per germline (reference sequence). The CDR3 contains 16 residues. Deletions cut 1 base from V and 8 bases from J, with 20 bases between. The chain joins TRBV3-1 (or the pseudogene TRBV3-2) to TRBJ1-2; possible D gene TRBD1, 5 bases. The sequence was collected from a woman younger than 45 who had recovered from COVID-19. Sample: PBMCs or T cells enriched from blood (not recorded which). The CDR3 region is CASSQAAGMWVYGYTF. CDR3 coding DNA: TGTGCCAGCAGCCAAGCGGCAGGGATGTGGGTCTACGGCTACACCTTC.